Reported below is one TCR beta chain. The antigen is unknown. The record originates from a study of cytomegalovirus exposure and HLA in healthy donors. This CDR3 region has 15 residues. Trimming cost V 8 bases and J 1 base, with 15 bases left between them. Germline CDR1 is MNHNS and CDR2 is SASEGT. The study's findings and limits: Reports state that TCR beta sequences accurately predicted most subjects' HLA-A and HLA-B alleles. The authors confirmed in vitro that a few CMV-associated chains were specific for CMV antigens.

Vbeta (60) and Jbeta (13) primers were used in the PCR. Original processing notes: Roughly 11 million shared chains were among the approximately 82 million unique TCR beta chains that a later analysis counted. Sequencing was performed with immunoSEQ multiplex PCR; in TCRdb, only in-frame clones are kept and a portion is missing. The D gene and trimming were derived from the DNA, and the V and J assignments and clone size from that table. The data hold 85,000 to 100,000 clones, with approximately 85% observed a single time. The chain joins TRBV6-1 to TRBJ1-5; TRBD1 might be the D (5 bases). Sequencing input: PBMCs. This TCR was recovered from a woman aged 18-29 years in good health and CMV-seropositive. The CDR3 bases are TGTGCCAGCGTCCAGGGCGCATTGAGCAATCAGCCCCAGCATTTT. Its translation: CASVQGALSNQPQHF.